One and the same sample provided the 20 T cell receptor beta chains below, sequenced in a study of shared clonotypes between healthy human individuals (dated by TCRdb to about 2020). Receptors were amplified or captured by the immunoSEQ multiplex PCR assay. TCRdb stores this immuneACCESS table with in-frame sequences only. Part of the clones is absent; in the studies checked, under half of the shortfall reflects unresolved V genes, and no reason is known for the rest. A total of approximately 980,000 clones appear in this sample, 76% of them only once. Together, the top ten hold approximately 1.5% of the sample. The sample consisted of memory CD4+ T cells sorted from blood. The sample's cell subset or site, from its label and the paper: CD45RA-negative fraction. All receptors derive from a man younger than 35 in good health.

The J gene is TRBJ2-3, the V gene TRBV4-1, with D possibly TRBD1 on 5 matching bases. The CDR3 extends over 15 amino acids. In germline, CDR1 is MGHRA, CDR2 YSYEKL. Trimming shortened V by 4 bases and J by 2 bases, and 13 bases separated the two germline ends. The CDR3, as DNA: TGCGCCAGCAGCCGATACCGGACAAACACAGATACGCAGTATTTT. Residues: CASSRYRTNTDTQYF.

The V and J genes are TRBV5-4 and TRBJ1-2; TRBD1 aligns across 9 bases. The CDR3 consists of 16 residues. V was clipped by 4 bases and J by 7 bases; unmatched bases: 14. Germline CDR1 reads SGHNT; CDR2 reads YYREEE (reference sequence). The CDR3, as DNA: TGTGCCAGCAGCCGGGACAGGGCCGAATTGGAGGGTGGCTACACCTTC. It encodes CASSRDRAELEGGYTF. The full variable domain, with the rest looked up from reference TRBV5-4 and TRBJ1-2, is ETGVTQSPTHLIKTRGQQVTLRCSSQSGHNTVSWYQQALGQGPQFIFQYYREEENGRGNFPPRFSGLQFPNYSSELNVNALELDDSALYLCASSRDRAELEGGYTFGSGTRLTVV.

The V gene is TRBV5-1, the J gene TRBJ2-3; no clear D gene. The V gene lost 0 bases and the J gene lost 8 bases, with 19 bases spanning the gap. Germline V gives CDR1 SGHRS, CDR2 YFSETQ. This CDR3 has 16 amino acids. CDR3 protein: CASSLEGPTRYGTQYF. The DNA for the CDR3 is TGCGCCAGCAGCTTGGAGGGCCCAACAAGGTACGGTACGCAGTATTTT.

This clone was found a few times. The chain employs TRBV2 and TRBJ1-5; 10 nucleotides line up with TRBD1. CDR1 and CDR2 (germline): SNHLY, FYNNEI. There are 14 residues in the CDR3. V lost 6 bases and J lost 7; bases outside the gene matches: 6. The chain's CDR3 is CASRVDRGQQPQHF. The CDR3 nucleotides are TGTGCCAGCAGAGTAGACAGGGGGCAACAGCCCCAGCATTTT. Combining the CDR3 with reference TRBV2 and TRBJ1-5 gives the whole variable domain EPEVTQTPSHQVTQMGQEVILRCVPISNHLYFYWYRQILGQKVEFLVSFYNNEISEKSEIFDDQFSVERPDGSNFTLKIRSTKLEDSAMYFCASRVDRGQQPQHFGDGTRLSIL.

This clone was seen once. The gene calls are TRBV28 and TRBJ1-4; D not certain. This CDR3 contains 17 residues. Trimming shortened V by 4 bases and J by 2 bases, and 17 bases separated the two germline ends. CDR1 is MDHEN and CDR2 is SYDVKM in the germline V gene. The CDR3 spells CASSSGLIAGTNEKLFF. The CDR3 DNA sequence: TGTGCCAGCAGTTCCGGACTGATTGCCGGGACTAATGAAAAACTGTTTTTT.

The table lists this clone with a few counts. In the same sample, other DNA sequences code for this CDR3. This chain uses TRBV11-3 with TRBJ2-5, with 9 bases identical to TRBD2. Trimming cost V 1 base and J 1 base; bases outside gene matches: 1. The CDR3 has 15 amino acids. CDR1 SGHNT and CDR2 YENEEA come from the germline V gene. This CDR3 reads CASSLGGGAQETQYF. CDR3 bases: TGTGCCAGCAGCTTAGGCGGGGGGGCCCAAGAGACCCAGTACTTC. The entire variable domain, with the rest obtained from reference TRBV11-3 and TRBJ2-5, is as follows: EAGVVQSPRYKIIEKKQPVAFWCNPISGHNTLYWYLQNLGQGPELLIRYENEEAVDDSQLPKDRFSAERLKGVDSTLKIQPAELGDSAVYLCASSLGGGAQETQYFGPGTRLLVL.

This chain connects TRBV11-1 to TRBJ2-7, with a tentative D call TRBD1 (6 bases). The CDR3 extends over 15 amino acids. The germline CDR1 and CDR2 sequences are SGHAT and FQDESV (reference sequence). The V end lost 2 bases, the J end lost 6 bases, and 17 bases lay between the germline ends. DNA for the CDR3: TGTGCCAGCAGCTTATTGGGCAGGGGTCTTTCCGAGCAGTACTTC. Its translation is CASSLLGRGLSEQYF.

The chain has TRBV18 and TRBJ1-2, with D unclear. V was trimmed by 2 bases and J by 0 bases, leaving 7 bases between them. The germline V gene has CDR1 KGHSH and CDR2 LQKENI. The CDR3 totals 14 residues. CDR3 DNA sequence: TGTGCCAGCTCACCAGACACTGCTAACTATGGCTACACCTTC. This codes for CASSPDTANYGYTF.

The chain uses TRBV15 and TRBJ2-7; 7 bases map to TRBD1. Germline values: CDR1 LNHNV, CDR2 YYDKDF (reference sequence). This CDR3 spans 14 amino acids. V was clipped by 5 bases and J by 6 bases; unmatched bases: 10. As DNA, the CDR3 is TGTGCCACCAGCTCCCTTGACAGGGCTTCCGAGCAGTACTTC. Translated, it gives CATSSLDRASEQYF. The full variable domain, its missing parts supplied by reference TRBV15 and TRBJ2-7, is DAMVIQNPRYQVTQFGKPVTLSCSQTLNHNVMYWYQQKSSQAPKLLFHYYDKDFNNEADTPDNFQSRRPNTSFCFLDIRSPGLGDTAMYLCATSSLDRASEQYFGPGTRLTVT.

CDR3 coding DNA: TGCGCCAGCAGCCAAAGGGGGGCGTGGACTTCAAGCACAGATACGCAGTATTTT. Translation: CASSQRGAWTSSTDTQYF. The chain uses TRBV4-1 and TRBJ2-3; the D gene could be TRBD1 or TRBD2 (6 bases each). The germline V gene encodes CDR1 MGHRA and CDR2 YSYEKL. The CDR3 is 18 amino acids. The V gene lost 2 bases and the J gene lost 0 bases, with 18 bases spanning the gap.

This sequence joins TRBV5-6 and TRBJ1-4; D gene uncertain. Per germline, CDR1 SGHDT and CDR2 YYEEEE. CDR3 size: 16 residues. V was shortened by 1 base and J by 0 bases, with 10 bases between the two germline ends. CDR3 sequence (DNA): TGTGCCAGCAGCTTGATGTCGTTTGCAACTAATGAAAAACTGTTTTTT. It is translated as CASSLMSFATNEKLFF.

V gene TRBV27 combines with J gene TRBJ1-3; D possibly corresponds to TRBD1 (6 bases). Germline V gene lookup returns CDR1 MNHEY and CDR2 SMNVEV (reference sequence). The CDR3 totals 15 residues. V lost 6 bases and J 0 bases, leaving 12 bases between the germline ends. This CDR3 reads CASSRGGSSGNTIYF. The DNA for the CDR3 is TGTGCCAGCAGCCGAGGGGGGAGCTCTGGAAACACCATATATTTT.

The sample holds one count of this clone. The chain has TRBV29-1 and TRBJ1-4; TRBD1 might be the D (5 bases). V was trimmed by 5 bases and J by 9 bases, leaving 16 bases between them. The CDR3 covers 13 residues. CDR1 is SQVTM and CDR2 is ANQGSEA in the germline V gene. This CDR3 is CSVKDMARQKLFF. The CDR3 DNA is TGCAGCGTTAAGGACATGGCTAGGCAAAAACTGTTTTTT.

The chain uses TRBV2 and TRBJ2-4; 7 positions match TRBD1. The CDR3 is 15 amino acids. Germline CDR1 and CDR2: SNHLY and FYNNEI. V was pared by 0 bases and J by 5 bases, with 4 bases of the junction left unmatched. Here the CDR3 reads CASSEAGGIENIQYF. In DNA, the CDR3 is TGTGCCAGCAGTGAAGCAGGGGGCATCGAAAACATTCAGTACTTC.

V and J are TRBV28 and TRBJ1-5; possibly TRBD1 for D (5 bases). This CDR3 is 15 amino acids long. Trimming took 6 bases from V and 0 from J, leaving 12 bases between them. Germline V lookup: CDR1 MDHEN, CDR2 SYDVKM. CDR3 DNA: TGTGCCAGCAGCCGTTCGGGGGTTAGCAATCAGCCCCAGCATTTT. Encoded protein: CASSRSGVSNQPQHF.

The chain joins TRBV5-1 to TRBJ1-4, with 10 nucleotides matching TRBD1. The CDR3 is 15 amino acids. V shed 4 bases and J 5 bases; nucleotides not matched to a gene: 5. Germline CDR1 SGHRS, CDR2 YFSETQ. CDR3 sequence reads: CASSRSGQGNEKLFF. The CDR3 region has the DNA TGCGCCAGCAGCCGCTCGGGACAGGGGAATGAAAAACTGTTTTTT.

In its sample, this clone was seen a few times. This rearrangement joins TRBV6-1 to TRBJ2-2; perhaps D is TRBD1 or TRBD2 (5 bases each). CDR1 MNHNS and CDR2 SASEGT come from the germline V gene. The CDR3 covers 14 residues. V shed 7 bases and J shed 1 base, with 10 bases lying between them. In DNA, the CDR3 is TGTGCCAGCACCGGGGCTCGGAACACCGGGGAGCTGTTTTTT. Translation gives CASTGARNTGELFF.

The genes are TRBV7-9 and TRBJ1-2; D possibly corresponds to TRBD1 (6 bases). Trimming removed 1 base from V and 4 bases from J, with 10 bases in between. The germline V gene has CDR1 SEHNR and CDR2 FQNEAQ (reference sequence). The CDR3 runs to 14 residues. The CDR3 loop reads CASSLEGGGYGYTF. The CDR3 DNA sequence: TGTGCCAGCAGCTTAGAGGGGGGCGGCTATGGCTACACCTTC. Drawing the rest from reference TRBV7-9 and TRBJ1-2, the complete variable domain is DTGVSQNPRHKITKRGQNVTFRCDPISEHNRLYWYRQTLGQGPEFLTYFQNEAQLEKSRLLSDRFSAERPKGSFSTLEIQRTEQGDSAMYLCASSLEGGGYGYTFGSGTRLTVV.

V and J are TRBV6-6 and TRBJ2-7; maybe TRBD1 (6 bases). Germline V lookup: CDR1 MNHNY, CDR2 SVGAGI (reference sequence). V lost 6 bases and J lost 2, with 11 bases in between. The CDR3 extends over 13 amino acids. For the CDR3, the DNA is TGTGCCAGCAGCTACAGGGTGGCCTACGAGCAGTACTTC. Translated, it gives CASSYRVAYEQYF.

The J gene is TRBJ2-5, the V gene TRBV10-3; 9 nucleotides align to TRBD2. Germline V lookup: CDR1 ENHRY, CDR2 SYGVKD. The CDR3 sequence is 14 residues long. The CDR3 loop is CSAKPGGGAETQYF. In DNA form, the CDR3 reads TGTTCCGCAAAGCCTGGCGGGGGGGCGGAGACCCAGTACTTC.